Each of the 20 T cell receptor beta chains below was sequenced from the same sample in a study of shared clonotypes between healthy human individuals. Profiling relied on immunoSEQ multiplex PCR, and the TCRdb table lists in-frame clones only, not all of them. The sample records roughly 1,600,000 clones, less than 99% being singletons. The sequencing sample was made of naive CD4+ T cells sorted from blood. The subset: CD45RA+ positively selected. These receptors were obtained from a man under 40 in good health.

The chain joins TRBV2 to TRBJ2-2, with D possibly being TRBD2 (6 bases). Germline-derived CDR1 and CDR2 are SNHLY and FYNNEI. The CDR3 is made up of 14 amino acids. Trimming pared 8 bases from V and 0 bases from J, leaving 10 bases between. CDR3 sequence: CASGGTANTGELFF. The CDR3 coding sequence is TGTGCCAGCGGGGGGACTGCGAACACCGGGGAGCTGTTTTTT.

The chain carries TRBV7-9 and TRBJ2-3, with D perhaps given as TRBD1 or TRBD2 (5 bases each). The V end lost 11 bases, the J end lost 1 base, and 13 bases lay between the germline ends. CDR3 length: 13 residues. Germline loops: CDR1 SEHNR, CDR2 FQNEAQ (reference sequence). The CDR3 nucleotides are TGTGCCTGGTTACGGGACGGCACAGATACGCAGTATTTT. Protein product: CAWLRDGTDTQYF.

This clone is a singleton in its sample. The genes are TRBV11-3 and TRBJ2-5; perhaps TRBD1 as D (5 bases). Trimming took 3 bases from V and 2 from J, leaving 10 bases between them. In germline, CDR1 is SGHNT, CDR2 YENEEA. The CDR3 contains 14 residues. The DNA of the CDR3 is TGTGCCAGCAGCTTTAGGGGAAGGCAAGAGACCCAGTACTTC. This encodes CASSFRGRQETQYF.

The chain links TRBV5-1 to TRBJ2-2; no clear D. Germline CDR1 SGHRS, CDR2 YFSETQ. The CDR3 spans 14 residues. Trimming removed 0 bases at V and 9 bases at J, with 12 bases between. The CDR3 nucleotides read TGCGCCAGCAGCTTGGGGGTGTTCAGCAGGGAGCTGTTTTTT. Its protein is CASSLGVFSRELFF.

The CDR3 DNA is TGCGCCAGCAGTTTCGAGATCAATTCCTACGAGCAGTACTTC. This codes for CASSFEINSYEQYF. This sequence joins TRBV5-1 and TRBJ2-7; D unresolved. The CDR3 totals 14 residues. Germline V gene sequence: CDR1 SGHRS, CDR2 YFSETQ. V was shortened by 5 bases and J by 1 base, with 13 bases between the two germline ends. The whole variable domain, filled in from reference TRBV5-1 and TRBJ2-7, reads KAGVTQTPRYLIKTRGQQVTLSCSPISGHRSVSWYQQTPGQGLQFLFEYFSETQRNKGNFPGRFSGRQFSNSRSEMNVSTLELGDSALYLCASSFEINSYEQYFGPGTRLTVT.

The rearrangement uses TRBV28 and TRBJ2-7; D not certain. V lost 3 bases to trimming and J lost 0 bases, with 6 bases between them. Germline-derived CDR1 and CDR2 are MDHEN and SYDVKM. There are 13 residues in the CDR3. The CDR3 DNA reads TGTGCCAGCAGTTTCATAACCTCCTACGAGCAGTACTTC. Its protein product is CASSFITSYEQYF.

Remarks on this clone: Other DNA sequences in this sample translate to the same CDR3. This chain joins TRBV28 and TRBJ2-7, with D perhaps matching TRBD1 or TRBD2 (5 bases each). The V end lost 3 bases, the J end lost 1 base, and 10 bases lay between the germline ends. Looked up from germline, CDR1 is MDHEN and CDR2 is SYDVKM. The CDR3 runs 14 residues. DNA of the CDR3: TGTGCCAGCAGTTTTTCGGGGCTGTCCTACGAGCAGTACTTC. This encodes CASSFSGLSYEQYF.

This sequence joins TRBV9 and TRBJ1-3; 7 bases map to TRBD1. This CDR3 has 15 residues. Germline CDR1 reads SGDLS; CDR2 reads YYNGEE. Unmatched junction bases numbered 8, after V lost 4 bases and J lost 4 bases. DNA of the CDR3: TGTGCCAGCAGCTTAGTGACAGGGAGCGGAAACACCATATATTTT. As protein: CASSLVTGSGNTIYF.

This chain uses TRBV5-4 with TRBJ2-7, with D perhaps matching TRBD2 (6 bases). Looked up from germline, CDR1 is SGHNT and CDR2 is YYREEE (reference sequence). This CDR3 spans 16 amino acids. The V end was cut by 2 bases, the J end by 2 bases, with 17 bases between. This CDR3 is CASSFGDFGATYEQYF. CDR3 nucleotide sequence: TGTGCCAGCAGCTTCGGGGACTTCGGGGCCACCTACGAGCAGTACTTC.

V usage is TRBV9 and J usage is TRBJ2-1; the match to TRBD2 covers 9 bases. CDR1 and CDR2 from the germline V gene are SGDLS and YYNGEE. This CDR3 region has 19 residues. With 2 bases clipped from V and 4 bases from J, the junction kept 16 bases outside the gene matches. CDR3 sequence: CASSVFSTGLAGYYNEQFF. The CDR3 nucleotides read TGTGCCAGCAGCGTGTTCTCGACCGGCCTAGCGGGATATTACAATGAGCAGTTCTTC.

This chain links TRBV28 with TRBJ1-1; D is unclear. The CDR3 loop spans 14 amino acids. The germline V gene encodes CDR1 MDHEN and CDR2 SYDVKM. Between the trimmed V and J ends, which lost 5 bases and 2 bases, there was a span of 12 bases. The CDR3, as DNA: TGTGCCAGCAGTACCGGATGGTTAAACACTGAAGCTTTCTTT. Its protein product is CASSTGWLNTEAFF. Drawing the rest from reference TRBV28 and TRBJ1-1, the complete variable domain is DVKVTQSSRYLVKRTGEKVFLECVQDMDHENMFWYRQDPGLGLRLIYFSYDVKMKEKGDIPEGYSVSREKKERFSLILESASTNQTSMYLCASSTGWLNTEAFFGQGTRLTVV.

CDR3 sequence (DNA): TGTGCCAGCAGCTTATTCGGGGGCCAAAACTATGGCTACACCTTC. Translation: CASSLFGGQNYGYTF. V and J are TRBV11-2 and TRBJ1-2; tentatively, D is TRBD1 (6 bases). V lost 2 bases, J lost 2 bases, and 12 bases lay in between. CDR3 length: 15 amino acids. Germline CDR1 reads SGHAT; CDR2 reads FQNNGV.

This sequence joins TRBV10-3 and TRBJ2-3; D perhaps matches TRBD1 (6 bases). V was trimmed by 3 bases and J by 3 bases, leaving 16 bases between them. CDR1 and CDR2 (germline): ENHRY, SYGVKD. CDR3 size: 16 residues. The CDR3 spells CAISDVWTEATDTQYF. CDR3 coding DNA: TGTGCCATCAGTGACGTTTGGACAGAAGCTACAGATACGCAGTATTTT.

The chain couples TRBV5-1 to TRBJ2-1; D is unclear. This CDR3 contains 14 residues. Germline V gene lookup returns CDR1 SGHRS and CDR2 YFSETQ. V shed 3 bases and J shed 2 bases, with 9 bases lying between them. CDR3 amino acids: CASSSRGAYNEQFF. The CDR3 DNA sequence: TGCGCCAGCAGCTCGCGCGGAGCCTACAATGAGCAGTTCTTC.

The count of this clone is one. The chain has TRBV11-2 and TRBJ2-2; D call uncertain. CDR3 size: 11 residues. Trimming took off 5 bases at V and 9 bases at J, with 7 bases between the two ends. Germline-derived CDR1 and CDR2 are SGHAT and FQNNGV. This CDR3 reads CASSRTRELFF. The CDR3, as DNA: TGTGCCAGCAGCCGTACCCGGGAGCTGTTTTTT.

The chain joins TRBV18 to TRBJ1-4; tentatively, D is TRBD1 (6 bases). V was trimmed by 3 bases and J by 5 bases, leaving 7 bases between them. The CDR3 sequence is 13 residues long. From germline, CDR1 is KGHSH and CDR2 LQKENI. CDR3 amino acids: CASSPGQNEKLFF. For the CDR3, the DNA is TGTGCCAGCTCACCCGGACAGAATGAAAAACTGTTTTTT.

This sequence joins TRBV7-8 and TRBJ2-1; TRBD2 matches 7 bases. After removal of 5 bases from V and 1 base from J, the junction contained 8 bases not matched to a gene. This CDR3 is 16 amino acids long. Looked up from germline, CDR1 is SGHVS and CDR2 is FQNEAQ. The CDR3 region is CASSPGLAASYNEQFF. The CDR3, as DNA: TGTGCCAGCAGCCCGGGGCTAGCGGCGTCCTACAATGAGCAGTTCTTC.

The DNA for the CDR3 is TGTGCCAGCAGTTACGGGCAGGGGGCAATTGTCGGGGAGCTGTTTTTT. This codes for CASSYGQGAIVGELFF. This chain joins TRBV6-5 and TRBJ2-2; TRBD1 matches 8 bases. The germline V gene has CDR1 MNHEY and CDR2 SVGAGI. The CDR3 sequence is 16 residues long. Trimming at V came to 2 bases and at J to 7 bases, leaving 9 bases not matched to a gene.

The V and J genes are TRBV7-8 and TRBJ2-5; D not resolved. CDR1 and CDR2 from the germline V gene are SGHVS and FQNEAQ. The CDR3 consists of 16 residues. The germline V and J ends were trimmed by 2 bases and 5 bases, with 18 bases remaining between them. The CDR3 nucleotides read TGTGCCAGCAGCTTAAGGCGCCTTTCCGGTCCGGAGACCCAGTACTTC. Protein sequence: CASSLRRLSGPETQYF.

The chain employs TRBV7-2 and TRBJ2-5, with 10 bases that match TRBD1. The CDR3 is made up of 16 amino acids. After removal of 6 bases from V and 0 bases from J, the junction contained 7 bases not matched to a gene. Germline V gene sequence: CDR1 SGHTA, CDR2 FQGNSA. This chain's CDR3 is CASSQRTGGYQETQYF. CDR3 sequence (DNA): TGTGCCAGCAGTCAAAGGACAGGGGGGTACCAAGAGACCCAGTACTTC.